This entry is about one T cell receptor (beta chain). The sample is drawn from a study of T cells after somatic rescue of genetic block. The method was immunoSEQ multiplex PCR; TCRdb's version includes in-frame clones alone and lacks a portion of them. The data contain fewer than 150,000 clones, about 93% of them seen just once; the ten biggest clones take up roughly 1.5%. V dropped 2 bases and J dropped 6 bases, with 9 bases sitting between them. CDR1 SNHLY and CDR2 FYNNEI come from the germline V gene. The CDR3 loop spans 13 amino acids. The origin of this receptor is a young woman. The chain links TRBV2 to TRBJ2-3, with D unresolved. The sequenced material came from peripheral blood mononuclear cells (PBMCs). CDR3 coding DNA: TGTGCCAGCAGTGAACGGTCACCGGATACGCAGTATTTT. Translating it yields CASSERSPDTQYF.